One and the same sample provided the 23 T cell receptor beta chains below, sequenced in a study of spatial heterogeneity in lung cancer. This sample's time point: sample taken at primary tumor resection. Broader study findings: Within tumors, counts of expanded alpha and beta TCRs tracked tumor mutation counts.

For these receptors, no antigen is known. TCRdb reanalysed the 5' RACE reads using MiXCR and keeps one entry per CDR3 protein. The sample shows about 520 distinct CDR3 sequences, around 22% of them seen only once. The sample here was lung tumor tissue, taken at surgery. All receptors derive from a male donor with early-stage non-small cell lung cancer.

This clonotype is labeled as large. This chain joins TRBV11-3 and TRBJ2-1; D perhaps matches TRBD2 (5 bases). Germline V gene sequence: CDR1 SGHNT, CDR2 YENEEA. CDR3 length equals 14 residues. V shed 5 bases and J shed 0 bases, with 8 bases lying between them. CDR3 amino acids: CASSAEGSYNEQFF. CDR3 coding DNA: TGTGCCAGCAGCGCAGAGGGCTCCTACAATGAGCAGTTCTTC.

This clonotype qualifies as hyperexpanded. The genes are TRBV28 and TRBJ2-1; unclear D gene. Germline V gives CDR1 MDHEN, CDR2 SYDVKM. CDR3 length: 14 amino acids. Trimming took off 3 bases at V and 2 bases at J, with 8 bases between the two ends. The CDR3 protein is CASSFWGTYNEQFF. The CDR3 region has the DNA TGTGCCAGCAGTTTCTGGGGAACCTACAATGAGCAGTTCTTC.

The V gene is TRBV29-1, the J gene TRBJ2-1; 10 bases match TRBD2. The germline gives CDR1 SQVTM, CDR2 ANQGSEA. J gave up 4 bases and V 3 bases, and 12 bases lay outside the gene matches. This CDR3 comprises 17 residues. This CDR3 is CSVEGLAGASRYNEQFF. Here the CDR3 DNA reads TGCAGCGTTGAGGGGCTAGCGGGAGCGTCGAGGTACAATGAGCAGTTCTTC.

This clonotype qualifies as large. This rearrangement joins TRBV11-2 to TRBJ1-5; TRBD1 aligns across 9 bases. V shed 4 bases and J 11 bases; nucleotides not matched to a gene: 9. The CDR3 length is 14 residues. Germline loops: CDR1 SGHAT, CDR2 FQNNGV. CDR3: CASSSGQGDFSQHF. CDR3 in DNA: TGTGCCAGCAGCTCGGGACAGGGTGACTTTTCCCAGCATTTT.

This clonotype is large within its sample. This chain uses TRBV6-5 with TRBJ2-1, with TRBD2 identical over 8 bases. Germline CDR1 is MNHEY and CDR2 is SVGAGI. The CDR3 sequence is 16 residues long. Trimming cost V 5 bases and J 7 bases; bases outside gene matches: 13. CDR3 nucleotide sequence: TGTGCCAGCAGTCCCATCTCCAGCGGGAGATCGAATGAGCAGTTCTTC. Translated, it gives CASSPISSGRSNEQFF.

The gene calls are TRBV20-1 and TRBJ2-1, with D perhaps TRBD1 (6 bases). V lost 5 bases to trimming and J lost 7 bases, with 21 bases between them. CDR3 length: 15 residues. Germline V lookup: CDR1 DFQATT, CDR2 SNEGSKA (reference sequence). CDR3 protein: CSAPVGARGRNEQFF. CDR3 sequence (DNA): TGCAGTGCTCCTGTGGGGGCCAGGGGCCGGAATGAGCAGTTCTTC.

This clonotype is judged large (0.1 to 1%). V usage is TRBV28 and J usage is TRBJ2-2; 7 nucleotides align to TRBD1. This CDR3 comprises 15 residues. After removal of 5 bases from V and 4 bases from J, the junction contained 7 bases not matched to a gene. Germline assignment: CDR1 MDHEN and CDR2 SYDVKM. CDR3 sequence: CASSPTTGSTGELFF. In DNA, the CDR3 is TGTGCCAGCAGTCCGACGACAGGGTCCACCGGGGAGCTGTTTTTT.

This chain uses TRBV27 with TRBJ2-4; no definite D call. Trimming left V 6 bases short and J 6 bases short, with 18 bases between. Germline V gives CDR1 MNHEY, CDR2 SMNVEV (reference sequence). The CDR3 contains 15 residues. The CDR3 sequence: CASSPHRTGGNIQYF. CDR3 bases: TGTGCCAGCAGCCCCCACCGAACTGGCGGAAACATTCAGTACTTC.

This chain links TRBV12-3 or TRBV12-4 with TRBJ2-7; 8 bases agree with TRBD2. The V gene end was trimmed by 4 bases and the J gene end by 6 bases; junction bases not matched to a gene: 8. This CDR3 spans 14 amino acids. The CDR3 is CASSWSGRALEQYF. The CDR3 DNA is TGTGCCAGCAGTTGGTCCGGGAGGGCCCTCGAGCAGTACTTC.

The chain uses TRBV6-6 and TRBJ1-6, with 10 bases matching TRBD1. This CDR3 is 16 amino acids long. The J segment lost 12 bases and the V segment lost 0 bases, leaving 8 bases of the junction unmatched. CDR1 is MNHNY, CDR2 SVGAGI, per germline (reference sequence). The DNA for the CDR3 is TGTGCCAGCAGTTACTCTCCCCGGACAGGGGGGATACCCCTCCACTTT. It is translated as CASSYSPRTGGIPLHF.

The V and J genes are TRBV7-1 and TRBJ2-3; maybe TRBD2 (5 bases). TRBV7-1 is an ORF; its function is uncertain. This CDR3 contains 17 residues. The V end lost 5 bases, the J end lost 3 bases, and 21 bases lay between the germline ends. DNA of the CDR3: TGTGCCAGCAGCCCGAGGGCCCTAGCAGAGGCGACAGATACGCAGTATTTT. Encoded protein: CASSPRALAEATDTQYF.

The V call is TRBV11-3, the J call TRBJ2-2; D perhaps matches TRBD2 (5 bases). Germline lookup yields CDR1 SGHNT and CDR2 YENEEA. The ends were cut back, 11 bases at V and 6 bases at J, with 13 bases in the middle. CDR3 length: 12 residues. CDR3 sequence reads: CAVRGSAGELFF. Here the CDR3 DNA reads TGTGCCGTCCGAGGGTCCGCCGGGGAGCTGTTTTTT.

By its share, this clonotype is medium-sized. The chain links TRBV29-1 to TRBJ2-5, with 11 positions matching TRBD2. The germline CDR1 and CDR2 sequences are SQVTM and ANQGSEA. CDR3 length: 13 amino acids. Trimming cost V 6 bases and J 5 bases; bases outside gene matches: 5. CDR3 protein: CSVQTSGMETQYF. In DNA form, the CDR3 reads TGCAGCGTCCAGACTAGCGGGATGGAGACCCAGTACTTC. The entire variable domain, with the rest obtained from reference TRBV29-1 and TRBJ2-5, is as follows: SAVISQKPSRDICQRGTSLTIQCQVDSQVTMMFWYRQQPGQSLTLIATANQGSEATYESGFVIDKFPISRPNLTFSTLTVSNMSPEDSSIYLCSVQTSGMETQYFGPGTRLLVL.

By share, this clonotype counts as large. The CDR3 region is CASSQEERLGLAKNIQYF. CDR3 DNA: TGTGCCAGCAGCCAAGAAGAAAGGCTAGGACTAGCCAAAAACATTCAGTACTTC. V is TRBV3-1 and J is TRBJ2-4, with D maybe TRBD2 (5 bases). Trimming pared 0 bases from V and 0 bases from J, leaving 15 bases between. Germline V gene data show CDR1 as LGHDT and CDR2 as YNNKEL (reference sequence). The CDR3 runs 18 residues.

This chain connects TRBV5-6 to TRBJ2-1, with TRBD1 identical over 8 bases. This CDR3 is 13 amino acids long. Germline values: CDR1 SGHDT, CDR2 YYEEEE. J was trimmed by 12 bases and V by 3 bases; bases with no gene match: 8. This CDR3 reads CASSSDRAKGQFF. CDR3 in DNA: TGTGCCAGCAGCTCGGACAGGGCGAAGGGGCAGTTCTTC.

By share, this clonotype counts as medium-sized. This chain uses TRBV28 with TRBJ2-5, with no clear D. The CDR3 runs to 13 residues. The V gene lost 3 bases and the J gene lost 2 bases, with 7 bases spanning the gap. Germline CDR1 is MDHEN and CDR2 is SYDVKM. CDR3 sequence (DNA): TGTGCCAGCAGTTTGTACAGACAAGAGACCCAGTACTTC. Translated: CASSLYRQETQYF.

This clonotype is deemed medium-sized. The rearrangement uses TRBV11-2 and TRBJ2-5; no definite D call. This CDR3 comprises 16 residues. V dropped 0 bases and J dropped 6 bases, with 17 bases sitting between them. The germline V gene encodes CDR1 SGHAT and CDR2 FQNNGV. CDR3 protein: CASSLDGRTIRQTQYF. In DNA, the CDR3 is TGTGCCAGCAGCTTAGATGGGCGGACCATACGACAGACCCAGTACTTC.

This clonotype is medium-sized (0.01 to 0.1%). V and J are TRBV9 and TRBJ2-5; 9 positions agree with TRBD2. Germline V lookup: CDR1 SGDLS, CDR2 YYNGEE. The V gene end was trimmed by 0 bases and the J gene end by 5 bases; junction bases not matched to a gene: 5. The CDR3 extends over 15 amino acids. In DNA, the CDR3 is TGTGCCAGCAGCGTAGATAGCGGGAGAGGGGAGACCCAGTACTTC. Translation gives CASSVDSGRGETQYF.

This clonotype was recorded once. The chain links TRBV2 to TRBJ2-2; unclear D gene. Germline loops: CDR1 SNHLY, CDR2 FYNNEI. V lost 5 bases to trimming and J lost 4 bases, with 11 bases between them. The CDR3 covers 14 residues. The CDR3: CASSYLKGTGELFF. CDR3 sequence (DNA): TGTGCCAGCAGTTACTTGAAGGGCACCGGGGAGCTGTTTTTT.

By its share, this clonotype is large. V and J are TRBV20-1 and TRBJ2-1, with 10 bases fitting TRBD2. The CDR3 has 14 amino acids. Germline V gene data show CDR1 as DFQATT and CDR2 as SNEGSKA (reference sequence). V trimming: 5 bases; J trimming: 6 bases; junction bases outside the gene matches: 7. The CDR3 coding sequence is TGCAGTGCTCAAAGCGGGAGGGCCTTCAATGAGCAGTTCTTC. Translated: CSAQSGRAFNEQFF.

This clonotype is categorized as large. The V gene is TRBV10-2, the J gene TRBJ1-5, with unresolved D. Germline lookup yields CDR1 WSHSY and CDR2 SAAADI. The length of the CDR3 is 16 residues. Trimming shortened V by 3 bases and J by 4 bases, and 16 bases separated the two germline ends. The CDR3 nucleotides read TGCGCCAGCAGTGATTATTCGTGGGAGGGAAATCAGCCCCAGCATTTT. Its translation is CASSDYSWEGNQPQHF.

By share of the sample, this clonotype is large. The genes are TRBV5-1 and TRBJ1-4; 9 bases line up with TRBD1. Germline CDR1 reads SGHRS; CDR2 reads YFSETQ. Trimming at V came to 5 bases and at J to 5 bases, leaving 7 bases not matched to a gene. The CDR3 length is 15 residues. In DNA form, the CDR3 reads TGCGCCAGCAGTTTTTCGACAGGGGGGAATGAAAAACTGTTTTTT. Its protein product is CASSFSTGGNEKLFF.

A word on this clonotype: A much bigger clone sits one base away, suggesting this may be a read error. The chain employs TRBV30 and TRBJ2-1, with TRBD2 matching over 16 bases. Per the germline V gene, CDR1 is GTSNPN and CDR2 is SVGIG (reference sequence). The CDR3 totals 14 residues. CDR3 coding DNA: TGTGCCCGGAGTGCATTGGGACTAGCGGGAGGGCCGTTCTTC. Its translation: CARSALGLAGGPFF.